This T cell receptor (beta chain) stems from a study of cytomegalovirus exposure and HLA in healthy donors (dated by TCRdb to about 2017). Background for the entire study: An earlier analysis of a few hundred of the donors reported under 300 Gb of sequence data and around 120 million unique TCR beta sequences obtained from about 200 million T cells. An early release that covered 500 to 800 HLA-typed donors contained about 300 gigabases of sequencing data and about 84 million unique TCR sequences. Among the approximately 420 genotyped donors, approximately 81% belonged to the genetic ancestry cluster associated with self-reported Caucasian donors. The study aimed to test whether signatures of past pathogen exposure could be identified by cataloging public T cell receptors. Using immunosequencing, the study profiled T cell repertoires from some 670 subjects and related those repertoires to cytomegalovirus serostatus. Along with the roughly 700-subject first cohort, a separate validation cohort of over a hundred different subjects was used. To predict cytomegalovirus infection status, the study combined high-throughput TCR immunosequencing, statistical association of individual TCRs with disease status, and machine learning. To study patterns of TCR occurrence, a later analysis re-analyzed previously published TCR beta repertoires from several hundred donors and added high-resolution HLA genotyping. The later analysis used no new phenotypic data to find candidate immune exposures, relying instead on TCR beta sequences and their occurrence across donors. In an earlier analysis of about 590 of the donors, high-throughput TCR beta sequencing was used to judge whether each TCR beta V gene segment behaved as functional or pseudogenic. Donor age, sex, ethnicity and CMV serostatus were compiled together with the repertoire data. A later genetic analysis took genome-wide SNP genotypes for about 65% of the 666 donors and used that subset as a discovery cohort. All discovery cohort repertoires had been generated on a single sequencing platform. HLA typing covered class I and class II loci at four-digit resolution. The number of typed donors differed by locus: about 629-630 for A, B, C, DRB1 and DQB1; 500 to 550 for DQA1; around 610 for DPA1; and roughly 470 for DPB1. Because of strong linkage in the cohort, five DR-DQ haplotypes were treated as single units for association and clustering. On average, 235,054 unique TCR beta nucleotide sequences were sequenced per donor among fewer than 500 genotyped donors of the cohort, with roughly 18% of those sequences being non-productive.

The cohort comprised approximately 700 healthy bone marrow donors. Cohort members were all nominally healthy when sampled, although unrecorded immune exposures were likely present. The donor tested CMV seronegative, placing the donor among the 300 to 450 seronegative members of the cohort. A peripheral blood sample was collected from each donor, and TCR beta sequencing was performed on peripheral blood mononuclear cells. Genomic DNA extraction from the blood cell samples was performed with the Qiagen DNeasy Blood Extraction Kit. Library prep was done by the immunoSEQ multiplex PCR assay. For the multiplex PCR, a mixture combining 60 forward primers for TCR Vbeta segments and 13 reverse primers for TCR Jbeta segments was used. The CDR3 region of rearranged TCR beta genes was amplified from genomic DNA by a multiplex PCR assay. The Illumina HiSeq System was used to sequence the amplified TCR beta libraries as 87-base-pair reads. Concerning the study's data processing: A later analysis tallied approximately 87 million unique TCR beta chains across the 666 repertoires, and some 12 million of those chains were shared by two or more donors. A nearest-neighbor algorithm error-corrected the raw reads and collapsed the reads into unique sequences, merging closely related sequences to remove PCR and sequencing errors. V, D and J gene segments were assigned by aligning CDR3 sequences to IMGT reference sequences. For a sequence to be retained, at least a six-nucleotide match to both a V gene segment and a J gene segment was required. Rearrangements were called productive when the CDR3 lacked stop codons and stayed in frame with V and J; all others were non-productive. Following IMGT convention, CDR3 was defined as the stretch from the second conserved V-encoded cysteine to the conserved J-encoded phenylalanine. Sequences without an unambiguous match to a single V gene segment were excluded from the earlier analysis of 587 of the donors. An earlier analysis of about 590 of the donors classified V segments as functional when productive rearrangements were above 56.7% and as segregating when the standard deviation between donors was above 5%. A statistical classification framework was developed to diagnose cytomegalovirus status using the catalog of TCR beta chain sequences. In a later analysis, TCR nucleotide sequences were compared against IMGT/GENE-DB human TR gene sequences so that V and J genes could be assigned. Using the TCRdist pipeline, a later analysis assigned CDR3 sequences along with most-parsimonious VDJ recombination scenarios. In a later analysis, each TCR beta chain was defined by its CDR3 amino acid sequence together with its V-gene family, and reads lacking a unique V-gene family were excluded. To address suspected cross-contamination and a sequencing artifact, a later analysis removed over 500 highly shared, low-generation-probability nucleotide sequences. A later analysis calculated a clonal expansion index for each public chain from normalized within-repertoire ranks of inferred template counts. Generation probabilities in a later analysis came from a VDJ recombination model fitted to out-of-frame rearrangements, and those results were checked against IGoR. Hypergeometric tests were used in a later analysis to score TCR-TCR, TCR-HLA and TCR-CMV co-occurrence, with a repertoire-size bias correction applied to the TCR pairs. A later analysis estimated false discovery rates by permuting HLA or CMV assignments 20 times. In a later analysis, co-occurring TCRs were grouped using DBSCAN, with TCRdist sequence similarity added in when clustering inside HLA-allele-positive subsets. Repertoires with fewer than 30,000 or more than 120,000 public chains, plus five repertoires with anomalous nucleotide sharing, were excluded from co-occurrence clustering. Sourced from immuneACCESS, this table was stored by TCRdb with only in-frame sequences that have V and J called. A share of the clones is absent; for the studies checked, an unresolved V gene accounts for under half, and the remainder has no known explanation. Clone size and V and J calls were adopted from that table, with D and trimming inferred from the DNA. This sample gives about 160,000 clones in total; around 80% of them show up just once. The top ten clonotypes cover 1.4% to 1.5% of the sample.

To note about this clone: Its antigen specificity is not known. The record has no base qualities; no much larger clone is one base away.

Points the paper makes about the study in general: V-gene and J-gene trimming of TCR beta chains was associated with a missense DCLRE1C variant in a later genetic analysis, and the association was replicated in an independent cohort. A group of highly shared sequence variants was considered likely to be a technical artifact of the sequencing pipeline. It was suggested by the authors that the approach could potentially be generalized to other disease states and immunological phenotypes. A further reported finding was that TCR beta sequences accurately predicted the HLA-A and HLA-B alleles for most subjects in the first cohort. In a later analysis, HLA-associated TCR beta chains showed more clonal expansion and lower generation probabilities than non-associated chains that were equally common. The 87-base-pair reads could not distinguish some IMGT-functional V segments, including TRBV6-2 and TRBV6-3, so those segments were excluded. Presence/absence analyses assumed roughly uniform sequencing depth across donors, an assumption that may not hold. The cohort was sequenced for TCR beta chains only, and without alpha or paired-chain data the features that could be detected were limited. The classifier was reported to diagnose cytomegalovirus status with high specificity and sensitivity in both the original and validation cohorts. Across donors, most TCR sequences were observed very rarely, whereas some public TCRs were present in many individuals. Linkage disequilibrium might explain the correlated functional status among segregating V segments, but an unknown experimental factor could not be excluded. In a later analysis, the rate of TCR association differed among HLA loci, with DRB1 alleles having the most associated TCRs and HLA-C alleles having the fewest. A later analysis reported that several top co-occurrence clusters appeared linked to parvovirus B19, influenza, CMV and Epstein-Barr virus. Most CMV-associated TCR beta chains appeared to be HLA-restricted in a later analysis, and the HLA associations seemed to be driven largely by CMV exposure. In the study, approximately 150 TCR beta chains were listed as associated with cytomegalovirus. Because counts were too low, some 16 rarely observed V segments, including chromosome 9 orphons, were excluded from the earlier analysis of several hundred of the donors. At a false discovery rate of 0.05, a later analysis linked 15,000 to 20,000 TCR beta sequences to specific HLA alleles. HLA typing was unavailable for some donors at each locus, so association tests used only the typed subset. Three of the identified cytomegalovirus-associated TCR beta chains were confirmed in vitro to be specific for cytomegalovirus antigens. In an earlier analysis of several hundred of the donors, most TCR beta V segments were observed in productive rearrangements about 90% or about 30% of the time, broadly matching IMGT annotations. The only immune exposure information available for the cohort was CMV serostatus. According to a later genetic analysis, donors in an Asian-associated ancestry cluster had fewer N-insertions in productive TCRs than the roughly 670-donor mean. When HLA alleles, especially DR and DQ, strongly co-occurred, TCR associations were difficult to assign to individual alleles.

Clipping removes 3 bases from V and 4 bases from J, with 4 as the unmatched junction base count. CDR1 and CDR2 are read off the germline V gene as ENHRY and SYGVKD. From the cysteine through the phenylalanine, the CDR3 covers 15 amino acids. The entry retains the CDR3 DNA only, 45 bases that are in frame from base 1. The sample comprised PBMCs. Here the chain combines TRBV10-3 and TRBJ2-2; 8 junctional bases match TRBD2. The origin of this receptor is a male donor in good health and CMV-seronegative. The CDR3 corresponds to CAISDWREVTGELFF. The nucleotide sequence is TGTGCCATCAGTGACTGGCGGGAGGTCACCGGGGAGCTGTTTTTT.